This passage covers 30 T cell receptor beta chains from one sample sequenced in a study of blood T cell repertoires in COVID-19. This table comes from immunoSEQ multiplex PCR, and its TCRdb copy is limited to in-frame clones, with some not included. The sample comprises a few hundred thousand clones, about 87% of which are singletons, and roughly 9.4% rests with the top ten. Sequenced: PBMCs or T cells enriched from blood (not recorded which). The receptors were sampled from a woman in her forties or fifties who had recovered from COVID-19.

This clone has just a few counts. The V and J genes are TRBV19 and TRBJ1-1; TRBD1 matches at 7 bases. The CDR3 is 16 residues long. Trimming cost V 0 bases and J 0 bases; bases outside gene matches: 4. Germline V gene sequence: CDR1 LNHDA, CDR2 SQIVND (reference sequence). The CDR3 spells CASSIDPRGVNTEAFF. The CDR3 DNA sequence: TGTGCCAGTAGTATAGATCCCAGGGGGGTGAACACTGAAGCTTTCTTT. Filled out from reference TRBV19 and TRBJ1-1, the complete variable domain reads DGGITQSPKYLFRKEGQNVTLSCEQNLNHDAMYWYRQDPGQGLRLIYYSQIVNDFQKGDIAEGYSVSREKKESFPLTVTSAQKNPTAFYLCASSIDPRGVNTEAFFGQGTRLTVV.

The genes are TRBV30 and TRBJ2-1, with a possible D match to TRBD1 (6 bases). This CDR3 has 15 residues. The ends were cut back, 3 bases at V and 1 base at J, with 13 bases in the middle. Germline CDR1 is GTSNPN and CDR2 is SVGIG (reference sequence). CDR3 sequence: CAWRNYGTSYNEQFF. CDR3 DNA: TGTGCCTGGAGGAACTACGGGACATCCTACAATGAGCAGTTCTTC.

This clone came up once. The genes are TRBV5-8 and TRBJ2-7; D is unclear. The germline gives CDR1 SGHTS, CDR2 YDEGEE. Trimming pared 0 bases from V and 0 bases from J, leaving 10 bases between. This CDR3 is 15 amino acids long. The CDR3 bases are TGTGCCAGCAGCTTGGGAGGCGGTAGCTCCTACGAGCAGTACTTC. Translated, it gives CASSLGGGSSYEQYF.

The V gene is TRBV5-6, the J gene TRBJ2-7; D not certain. The CDR3 runs to 15 residues. In germline, CDR1 is SGHDT, CDR2 YYEEEE. Between the trimmed V and J ends, which lost 0 bases and 3 bases, there was a span of 13 bases. CDR3 DNA: TGTGCCAGCAGCTTGGCCGCGGCAGCCTACTACGAGCAGTACTTC. This encodes CASSLAAAAYYEQYF.

This clone was observed a handful of times. CDR3 nucleotides: TGTGCCAGTAGTATCGATCGGACAGTAGTGAACACTGAAGCTTTCTTT. It encodes CASSIDRTVVNTEAFF. The chain has TRBV19 and TRBJ1-1, with D tentatively TRBD1 (6 bases). CDR3 length equals 16 residues. In germline, CDR1 is LNHDA, CDR2 SQIVND (reference sequence). Trimming shortened V by 3 bases and J by 0 bases, and 14 bases separated the two germline ends.

V and J are TRBV4-1 and TRBJ2-7; D uncertain. The length of the CDR3 is 13 residues. The germline CDR1 and CDR2 sequences are MGHRA and YSYEKL. The germline V and J ends were trimmed by 2 bases and 6 bases, with 11 bases remaining between them. DNA for the CDR3: TGCGCCAGCAGCCAACTACGTCCTTCCGAGCAGTACTTC. The encoded protein is CASSQLRPSEQYF.

The chain is built from TRBV14 and TRBJ2-3; D unresolved. V was cut by 2 bases and J by 7 bases, with 4 bases left in between. The germline V gene encodes CDR1 SGHDN and CDR2 FVKESK. This CDR3 contains 11 residues. For the CDR3, the DNA is TGTGCCAGCAGCCAACTTTATACGCAGTATTTT. This translates into CASSQLYTQYF.

CDR3 in amino acids: CASSEKWAFTPNYGYTF. CDR3 sequence (DNA): TGTGCCAGCAGTGAGAAGTGGGCCTTTACTCCTAACTATGGCTACACCTTC. This rearrangement joins TRBV2 to TRBJ1-2; D not certain. V was pared by 3 bases and J by 0 bases, with 17 bases between. This CDR3 is built from 17 residues. Germline V gene data show CDR1 as SNHLY and CDR2 as FYNNEI.

The chain is built from TRBV19 and TRBJ1-2, with 7 bases that match TRBD1. CDR1 is LNHDA and CDR2 is SQIVND in the germline V gene (reference sequence). The junction had 11 bases not matched to a gene; V was cut back by 7 bases and J by 0 bases. CDR3 length: 16 residues. CDR3 nucleotides: TGTGCCAGTACCCTGGGGCCCGGGACAGCTAACTATGGCTACACCTTC. This gives the protein CASTLGPGTANYGYTF.

The rearrangement links TRBV20-1 to TRBJ2-4; D ambiguous. The V end lost 7 bases, the J end lost 8 bases, and 12 bases lay between the germline ends. CDR1 is DFQATT, CDR2 SNEGSKA, per germline (reference sequence). CDR3 length equals 11 residues. As DNA, the CDR3 is TGCAGTGTTCTGCGAAGTTACATTCAGTACTTC. This translates into CSVLRSYIQYF.

The rearrangement uses TRBV6-5 and TRBJ1-1, with 11 bases fitting TRBD1. The CDR3 contains 13 residues. With V trimmed by 6 bases and J by 6 bases, 3 bases remained unmatched. Germline loops: CDR1 MNHEY, CDR2 SVGAGI. The CDR3 spells CASSQGQGAEAFF. In DNA form, the CDR3 reads TGTGCCAGCAGCCAGGGACAGGGGGCTGAAGCTTTCTTT.

This clone was seen a handful of times. A read error may produce the germline difference seen at one junction end. The V and J genes are TRBV5-8 and TRBJ1-2; the D gene is possibly TRBD1 (5 bases). The CDR3 runs to 10 residues. Germline V gene data show CDR1 as SGHTS and CDR2 as YDEGEE. The CDR3 loop reads CASSLLGVDF. In nucleotides, the CDR3 is TGTGCCAGCAGCTTGCTAGGGGTTGACTTC. Full variable domain (rest looked up from reference TRBV5-8 and TRBJ1-2): EAGVTQSPTHLIKTRGQQATLRCSPISGHTSVYWYQQALGLGLQFLLWYDEGEERNRGNFPPRFSGRQFPNYSSELNVNALELEDSALYLCASSLLGVDFGSGTRLTVV.

This chain joins TRBV30 and TRBJ1-5; D is possibly TRBD1 (5 bases). Trimming stripped 1 base from V and 2 bases from J, with 12 bases between. Germline V gene data show CDR1 as GTSNPN and CDR2 as SVGIG (reference sequence). The length of the CDR3 is 15 residues. CDR3 in DNA: TGTGCCTGGAGTGCGCAGGGAATCGGCAATCAGCCCCAGCATTTT. Its protein product is CAWSAQGIGNQPQHF. The whole variable domain, remainder taken from reference TRBV30 and TRBJ1-5, is SQTIHQWPATLVQPVGSPLSLECTVEGTSNPNLYWYRQAAGRGLQLLFYSVGIGQISSEVPQNLSASRPQDRQFILSSKKLLLSDSGFYLCAWSAQGIGNQPQHFGDGTRLSIL.

The chain has TRBV4-3 and TRBJ1-5; 8 positions match TRBD1. Trimming took 0 bases from V and 5 from J; bases not matched to a gene: 12. Germline-derived CDR1 and CDR2 are LGHNA and YSLEER. This CDR3 comprises 18 residues. The CDR3 reads CASSQDTPGGAGDQPQHF. The DNA of the CDR3 is TGCGCCAGCAGCCAAGACACACCAGGGGGCGCGGGGGATCAGCCCCAGCATTTT.

The chain couples TRBV7-9 to TRBJ1-3; D is possibly TRBD1 (5 bases). CDR3 length: 14 residues. The germline gives CDR1 SEHNR, CDR2 FQNEAQ (reference sequence). The ends were cut back, 5 bases at V and 1 base at J, with 9 bases in the middle. The CDR3 is CASSVQGSGNTIYF. The CDR3 coding sequence is TGTGCCAGCAGCGTGCAGGGATCTGGAAACACCATATATTTT.

This chain connects TRBV9 to TRBJ2-2, with 8 nucleotides matching TRBD1. With 4 bases clipped from V and 5 bases from J, the junction kept 7 bases outside the gene matches. The CDR3 loop spans 15 amino acids. The germline V gene has CDR1 SGDLS and CDR2 YYNGEE. The CDR3 DNA follows: TGTGCCAGCAGCCCTCGGACAGGGAATACCGGGGAGCTGTTTTTT. This codes for CASSPRTGNTGELFF.

The gene calls are TRBV11-2 and TRBJ1-3; TRBD1 matches 9 bases. Germline CDR1 reads SGHAT; CDR2 reads FQNNGV. J gave up 3 bases and V 5 bases, and 8 bases lay outside the gene matches. This CDR3 has 16 amino acids. CDR3 DNA: TGTGCCAGCAGCCCCCCCGCGACAGGGGGTGGAAACACCATATATTTT. Its protein product is CASSPPATGGGNTIYF.

This chain connects TRBV19 to TRBJ1-1, with D maybe TRBD1 (6 bases). Looked up from germline, CDR1 is LNHDA and CDR2 is SQIVND (reference sequence). The CDR3 covers 18 residues. The V end was cut by 6 bases, the J end by 1 base, with 24 bases between. CDR3 in amino acids: CASSSTGHLLGKNTEAFF. CDR3 nucleotides: TGTGCCAGTAGCTCAACGGGACACCTACTGGGCAAGAACACTGAAGCTTTCTTT.

The rearrangement joins TRBV5-4 to TRBJ1-2, with TRBD1 matching over 7 bases. There are 14 residues in the CDR3. Germline CDR1 SGHNT, CDR2 YYREEE (reference sequence). V dropped 0 bases and J dropped 4; count of bases not matched to a gene: 3. The CDR3 DNA reads TGTGCCAGCAGCTTGGGGACAGGCCCCTATGGCTACACCTTC. Translated: CASSLGTGPYGYTF. Supplemented by reference TRBV5-4 and TRBJ1-2, the full variable domain reads ETGVTQSPTHLIKTRGQQVTLRCSSQSGHNTVSWYQQALGQGPQFIFQYYREEENGRGNFPPRFSGLQFPNYSSELNVNALELDDSALYLCASSLGTGPYGYTFGSGTRLTVV.

The chain carries TRBV7-2 and TRBJ2-1; D gene unclear. V gave up 1 base and J gave up 6 bases, with 4 bases separating them. The CDR3 consists of 12 residues. The germline CDR1 and CDR2 sequences are SGHTA and FQGNSA. In DNA form, the CDR3 reads TGTGCCAGCAGCTTAGTAATCAATGAGCAGTTCTTC. It yields the protein CASSLVINEQFF.

V gene TRBV28 combines with J gene TRBJ1-5, with a tentative D call TRBD1 (5 bases). The germline gives CDR1 MDHEN, CDR2 SYDVKM. The CDR3 is made up of 14 amino acids. Between the trimmed V and J ends, which lost 7 bases and 6 bases, there was a span of 16 bases. The chain's CDR3 is CASTPLQGGQPQHF. The CDR3 nucleotides are TGTGCCAGCACCCCGCTGCAGGGCGGTCAGCCCCAGCATTTT.

This clone was observed once. The rearrangement uses TRBV5-1 and TRBJ2-1; D is possibly TRBD2 (6 bases). CDR1 and CDR2 from the germline V gene are SGHRS and YFSETQ. This CDR3 has 16 amino acids. V lost 4 bases to trimming and J lost 0 bases, with 14 bases between them. In DNA, the CDR3 is TGCGCCAGCAGCCCCAAGGTGACTAGCTCCTACAATGAGCAGTTCTTC. Translated: CASSPKVTSSYNEQFF.

J is TRBJ2-3 and V is TRBV7-9; 7 bases map to TRBD1. The CDR3 has 15 amino acids. CDR1 and CDR2 (germline): SEHNR, FQNEAQ (reference sequence). J gave up 1 base and V 5 bases, and 6 bases lay outside the gene matches. CDR3 nucleotides: TGTGCCAGCAGCATCCGACAGGGCGGCACAGATACGCAGTATTTT. This sequence encodes CASSIRQGGTDTQYF.

V is TRBV7-2 and J is TRBJ2-4; D is unclear. The CDR3 length is 12 residues. Germline values: CDR1 SGHTA, CDR2 FQGNSA. V lost 2 bases and J lost 6, with 5 bases in between. The CDR3 loop reads CASSLSRNIQYF. The CDR3 DNA follows: TGTGCCAGCAGCTTATCCAGAAACATTCAGTACTTC. Full variable domain (rest looked up from reference TRBV7-2 and TRBJ2-4): GAGVSQSPSNKVTEKGKDVELRCDPISGHTALYWYRQSLGQGLEFLIYFQGNSAPDKSGLPSDRFSAERTGGSVSTLTIQRTQQEDSAVYLCASSLSRNIQYFGAGTRLSVL.

The table lists this clone with a few counts. This rearrangement joins TRBV27 to TRBJ2-2, with a weak D call TRBD1 (5 bases). Germline CDR1 is MNHEY and CDR2 is SMNVEV (reference sequence). The V end lost 0 bases, the J end lost 6 bases, and 8 bases lay between the germline ends. This CDR3 is 14 amino acids long. CDR3 sequence reads: CASSLSGAAGELFF. CDR3 coding DNA: TGTGCCAGCAGTTTATCAGGGGCTGCCGGGGAGCTGTTTTTT.

This clone was seen more than once but under ten times. V gene TRBV19 combines with J gene TRBJ1-6; perhaps TRBD1 as D (5 bases). In germline, CDR1 is LNHDA, CDR2 SQIVND (reference sequence). This CDR3 has 15 amino acids. Trimming pared 5 bases from V and 8 bases from J, leaving 16 bases between. The CDR3 region is CASSPRMGEDSPLHF. CDR3 DNA: TGTGCCAGTAGTCCCCGGATGGGGGAGGATTCACCCCTCCACTTT.

The chain is built from TRBV28 and TRBJ1-5; D not certain. The CDR3 consists of 12 residues. Trimming removed 7 bases at V and 5 bases at J, with 9 bases between. Germline values: CDR1 MDHEN, CDR2 SYDVKM. This chain's CDR3 is CASTGLDQPQHF. The CDR3 DNA follows: TGTGCCAGCACAGGATTGGATCAGCCCCAGCATTTT.

The gene calls are TRBV3-1 (or the pseudogene TRBV3-2) and TRBJ2-1; 11 bases are a match to TRBD2. This CDR3 is built from 16 residues. Per the germline V gene, CDR1 is LGHDT and CDR2 is YNNKEL (reference sequence). Trimming cost V 2 bases and J 0 bases; bases outside gene matches: 0. CDR3 in amino acids: CASSQTSGSSYNEQFF. In nucleotides, the CDR3 is TGTGCCAGCAGCCAAACTAGCGGGAGCTCCTACAATGAGCAGTTCTTC.

The V and J genes are TRBV7-6 and TRBJ2-5; 8 bases line up with TRBD2. J gave up 4 bases and V 4 bases, and 8 bases lay outside the gene matches. The CDR3 contains 15 residues. CDR1 and CDR2 from the germline V gene are SGHVS and FNYEAQ. CDR3 amino acids: CASSWDGGALETQYF. CDR3 nucleotide sequence: TGTGCCAGCAGCTGGGACGGGGGGGCCTTAGAGACCCAGTACTTC.

Concerning this clone: The identical CDR3 is also encoded by other nucleotide sequences in the sample. V gene TRBV2 combines with J gene TRBJ1-5; D perhaps matches TRBD1 (6 bases). CDR1 SNHLY and CDR2 FYNNEI come from the germline V gene. With 6 bases removed from V and 4 bases from J, the gap between germline ends came to 10 bases. This CDR3 has 13 amino acids. The CDR3 nucleotides read TGTGCCAGCAGGAGAACAGGGAATCAGCCCCAGCATTTT. Its protein is CASRRTGNQPQHF.